This TCR beta chain was identified in a study of cytomegalovirus exposure and HLA in healthy donors. Study overall: In a later analysis, it was reported that the 110 or so validation repertoires had been produced on the same platform as the 700 or so repertoires belonging to the first cohort.

Germline V gene data show CDR1 as MDHEN and CDR2 as SYDVKM. Trimming removed 6 bases from V and 1 base from J; junction bases left unmatched: 11. The CDR3 spans 16 residues. The data were produced by immunoSEQ multiplex PCR, yet TCRdb's version contains in-frame clones alone and is incomplete. This sample has about 110,000 clones, with almost 96% found just once. The specimen was PBMCs. The TCR comes from a woman aged 18-30 years in good health and CMV-seronegative. The chain is built from TRBV28 and TRBJ1-2; 7 nucleotides agree with TRBD1. CDR3 sequence (DNA): TGTGCCAGCAGCAAACCACGGACAGGCGTTAACTATGGCTACACCTTC. Its translation is CASSKPRTGVNYGYTF.